The entry that follows covers one T cell receptor (beta chain) sequence. The entry originates in a study of blood T cell repertoires in COVID-19. Sequencing was performed with immunoSEQ multiplex PCR; in TCRdb, only in-frame clones are kept and a portion is missing. Among fewer than 400,000 clones, more than 85% were seen once, and the ten largest hold 3%. CDR3 length: 15 residues. After removal of 4 bases from V and 4 bases from J, the junction contained 2 bases not matched to a gene. Germline V gene data show CDR1 as MGHRA and CDR2 as YSYEKL. The sequenced sample consisted of peripheral blood. This chain connects TRBV4-1 to TRBJ2-5, with 14 bases aligning to TRBD2. The source is a human donor in a cohort sampled during active COVID-19. In DNA form, the CDR3 reads TGCGCCAGCAGCCTGGGGACTAGCGGGAGAGAGACCCAGTACTTC. Amino acid sequence: CASSLGTSGRETQYF.